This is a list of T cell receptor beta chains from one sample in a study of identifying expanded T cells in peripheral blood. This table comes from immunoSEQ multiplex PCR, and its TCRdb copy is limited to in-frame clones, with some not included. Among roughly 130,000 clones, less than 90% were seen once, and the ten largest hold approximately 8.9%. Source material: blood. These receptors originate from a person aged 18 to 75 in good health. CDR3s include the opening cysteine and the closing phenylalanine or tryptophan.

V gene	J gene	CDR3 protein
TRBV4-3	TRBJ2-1	CASSRGTGQYNEQFF
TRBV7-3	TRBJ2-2	CASSFRQGAGELFF
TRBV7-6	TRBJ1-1	CASSVTLPGTEAFF
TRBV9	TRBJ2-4	CASSAYQQGAAENIQYF
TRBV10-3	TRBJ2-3	CAIKLAGGAQDTQYF
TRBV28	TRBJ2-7	CASSRSGTGAYEQYF
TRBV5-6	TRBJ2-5	CASSFRETQYF
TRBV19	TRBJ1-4	CASMGGNKNEKLFF
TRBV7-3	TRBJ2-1	CASSLRGNEQFF
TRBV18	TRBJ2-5	CASSPPTTGGWETQYF
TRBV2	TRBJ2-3	CASSSSGVGGTDTQYF
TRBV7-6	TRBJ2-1	CASSAQGARAGGQFF
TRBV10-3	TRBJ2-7	CAITPDRGAYEQYF
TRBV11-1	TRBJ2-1	CASSSDRAYNEQFF
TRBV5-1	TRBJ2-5	CASSLVPGRETQYF
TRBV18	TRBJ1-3	CASSPGGHGNTIYF
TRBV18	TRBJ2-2	CASSPGQGATGELFF
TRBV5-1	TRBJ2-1	CASSVNRGLGNEQFF
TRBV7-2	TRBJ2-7	CASSRSGTDLYEQYF
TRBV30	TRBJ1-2	CAWNDRGRNYGYTF
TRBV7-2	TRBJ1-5	CASSLVVGQYQPQHF
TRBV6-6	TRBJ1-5	CASSYSDISNQPQHF
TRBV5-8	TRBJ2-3	CASSLGQVIGTDTQYF
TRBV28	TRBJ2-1	CASRGLAGTYNEQFF
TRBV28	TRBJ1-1	CASSMGGKNTEAFF
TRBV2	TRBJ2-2	CASSAGTALTGELFF
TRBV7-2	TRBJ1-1	CASSKGQGSAEAFF
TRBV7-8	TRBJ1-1	CASSHFSGTGGTEAFF
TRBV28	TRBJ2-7	CATELTGGYEQYF
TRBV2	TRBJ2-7	CASSQGVNSHEQYF
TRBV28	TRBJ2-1	CASSLKGLEQFF
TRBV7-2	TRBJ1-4	CASRQGTNEKLFF
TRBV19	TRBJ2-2	CASSIRGVYGADTGELFF
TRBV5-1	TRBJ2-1	CASSLAGGRGLPNEQFF
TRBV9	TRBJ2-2	CASSVALELTGELFF
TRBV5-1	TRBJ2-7	CASTVGLSSYEQYF
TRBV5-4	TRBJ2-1	CASSSSSLNYNEQFF
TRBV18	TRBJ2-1	CASSPEAWSFGGEQFF
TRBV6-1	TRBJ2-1	CASGQGMRSYNEQFF
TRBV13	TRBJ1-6	CASSRDRVVSPLHF
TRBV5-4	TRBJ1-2	CASSSTGGSYGYTF
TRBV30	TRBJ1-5	CAWSAGQGQPQHF
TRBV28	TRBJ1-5	CASSHRTGVVQPQHF
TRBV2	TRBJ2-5	CASSSRLAGGYRETQYF
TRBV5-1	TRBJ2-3	CASSLQGADTQYF
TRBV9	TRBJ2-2	CASSVAGRNTGELFF
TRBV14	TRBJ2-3	CASSQGATSTDTQYF
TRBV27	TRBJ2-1	CASSLYPPQASANNEQFF
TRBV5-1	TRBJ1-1	CASSYRVGGTEAFF
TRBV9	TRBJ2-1	CASSDTGGSYNEQFF
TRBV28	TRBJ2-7	CASSRGTGKYF
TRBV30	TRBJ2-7	CAWSVRDEPGYEQYF
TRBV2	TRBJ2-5	CASSVRLNVETQYF
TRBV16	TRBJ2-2	CASSPWTFGGELFF
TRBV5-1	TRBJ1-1	CASRLQGAQTEAFF